What follows are 8 T cell receptor beta chains derived from one specimen sequenced in a study of OX40 agonist ivuxolimab in advanced cancers. Using immunoSEQ multiplex PCR, the repertoire was profiled, and TCRdb retains in-frame clones only, with some absent. Of around 43,000 clones listed, 65% to 90% are singletons. The material sequenced was CD4+ or CD8+ T cells sorted from blood, taken in a trial of the OX40 agonist ivuxolimab. All receptors derive from an adult with an advanced solid tumor such as melanoma, head and neck, liver or kidney cancer.

V gene TRBV28 combines with J gene TRBJ2-1, with D possibly being TRBD1 or TRBD2 (6 bases each). Germline V CDR1 and CDR2: MDHEN, SYDVKM. This CDR3 spans 19 amino acids. V dropped 4 bases and J dropped 6 bases, with 28 bases sitting between them. CDR3: CASSSSSWTGKGGGNEQFF. DNA of the CDR3: TGTGCCAGCAGTTCCTCCTCCTGGACGGGGAAGGGGGGAGGCAATGAGCAGTTCTTC.

The chain employs TRBV27 and TRBJ2-2, with a tentative D call TRBD2 (5 bases). In germline, CDR1 is MNHEY, CDR2 SMNVEV (reference sequence). CDR3 length: 15 amino acids. V was pared by 5 bases and J by 0 bases, with 10 bases between. CDR3 region: CASSPGLSNTGELFF. In DNA, the CDR3 is TGTGCCAGCAGTCCAGGACTCTCGAACACCGGGGAGCTGTTTTTT.

J is TRBJ2-5 and V is TRBV30; either TRBD1 or TRBD2 may supply D (5 bases each). The CDR3 has 12 residues. Trimming removed 5 bases at V and 5 bases at J, with 12 bases between. CDR1 and CDR2 (germline): GTSNPN, SVGIG (reference sequence). The CDR3 region is CAWGTHQETQYF. The DNA of the CDR3 is TGTGCCTGGGGGACCCATCAGGAGACCCAGTACTTC.

V usage is TRBV7-9 and J usage is TRBJ2-7; the D gene is possibly TRBD2 (5 bases). The CDR3 consists of 13 residues. Looked up from germline, CDR1 is SEHNR and CDR2 is FQNEAQ (reference sequence). V lost 2 bases and J 2 bases, leaving 7 bases between the germline ends. The CDR3 bases are TGTGCCAGCAGCTTAAGAGGGACCTACGAGCAGTACTTC. Translating it yields CASSLRGTYEQYF.

The chain links TRBV7-8 to TRBJ2-5; TRBD2 agrees at 11 bases. CDR3 length equals 14 residues. The germline gives CDR1 SGHVS, CDR2 FQNEAQ. V lost 6 bases and J lost 6; bases outside the gene matches: 6. This chain's CDR3 is CASSSPSGRQTQYF. The DNA for the CDR3 is TGTGCCAGCAGTTCTCCTAGCGGGAGGCAGACCCAGTACTTC.

CDR3 loop: CASSLSSGGSNQPQHF. The CDR3 DNA reads as TGTGCCAGCAGCTTATCGTCGGGGGGCAGTAATCAGCCCCAGCATTTT. The rearrangement uses TRBV7-2 and TRBJ1-5; TRBD1 is a possible D gene (6 bases). This CDR3 spans 16 amino acids. V was clipped by 2 bases and J by 4 bases, with 15 bases between them. CDR1 and CDR2 from the germline V gene are SGHTA and FQGNSA.

The CDR3 DNA sequence: TGTGCCATCAGGGATCCGGGACAGGGGGCGCGGAGCTATGGCTACACCTTC. Translated: CAIRDPGQGARSYGYTF. The V call is TRBV10-3, the J call TRBJ1-2, with 12 positions matching TRBD1. The CDR3 totals 17 residues. Trimming took 6 bases from V and 4 from J; bases not matched to a gene: 12. From germline, CDR1 is ENHRY and CDR2 SYGVKD.

The table lists this clone with a count of one. CDR3 coding DNA: TGTGCCAGCAGTCTACTAGCCAGGACGCCGCGAGGCACTGAAGCTTTCTTT. This encodes CASSLLARTPRGTEAFF. The V gene is TRBV27, the J gene TRBJ1-1; D is unresolved. V lost 5 bases, J lost 4 bases, and 23 bases lay in between. CDR3 length: 17 residues. Germline CDR1 reads MNHEY; CDR2 reads SMNVEV (reference sequence).